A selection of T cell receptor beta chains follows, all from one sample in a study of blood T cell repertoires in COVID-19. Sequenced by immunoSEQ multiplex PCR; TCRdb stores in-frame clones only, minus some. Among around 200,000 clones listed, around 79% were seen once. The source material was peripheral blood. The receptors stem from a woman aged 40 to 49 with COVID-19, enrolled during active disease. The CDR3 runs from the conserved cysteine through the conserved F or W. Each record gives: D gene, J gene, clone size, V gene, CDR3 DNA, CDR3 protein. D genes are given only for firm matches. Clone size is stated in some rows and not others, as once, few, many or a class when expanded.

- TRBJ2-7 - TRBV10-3 TGTGCCATCAGTGAGAGGGGCTACGAGCAGTACTTC CAISERGYEQYF
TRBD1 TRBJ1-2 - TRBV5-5 TGTGCCAGCAGCCCAGGGGGAAGCTATGGCTACACCTTC CASSPGGSYGYTF
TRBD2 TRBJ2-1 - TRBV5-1 TGCGCCAGCAGCCCGCCGGCGGGGGAGTACAATGAGCAGTTCTTC CASSPPAGEYNEQFF
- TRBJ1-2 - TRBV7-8 TGTGCCAGCAGCTTACGGACAGACTATGGCTACACCTTC CASSLRTDYGYTF
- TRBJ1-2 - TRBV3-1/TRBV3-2 TGTGCCAGCAGCCAAGCTCAGGCCTATGGCTACACCTTC CASSQAQAYGYTF
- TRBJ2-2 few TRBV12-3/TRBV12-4 TGTGCCAGCAGTTTCGAGGGTCCCGGGGAGCTGTTTTTT CASSFEGPGELFF
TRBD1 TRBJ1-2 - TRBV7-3 TGTGCCAGCAGCCCCGGACAGGGCCAAGCATATGGCTACACCTTC CASSPGQGQAYGYTF
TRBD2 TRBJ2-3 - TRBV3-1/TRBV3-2 TGTGCCAGCAGCCAAGATTTACGGGAGGGAGGCACAGATACGCAGTATTTT CASSQDLREGGTDTQYF
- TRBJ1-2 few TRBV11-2 TGTGCCAGCAGGGGGAGAGGATCGGCCTATGGCTACACCTTC CASRGRGSAYGYTF
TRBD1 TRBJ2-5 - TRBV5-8 TGTGCCAACTCTAAGCCGGGACAGGGGAAAGAGACCCAGTACTTC CANSKPGQGKETQYF
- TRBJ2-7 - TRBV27 TGTGCCAGCAGTTTAGGGCCTAGCTGGGATACCTACGAGCAGTACTTC CASSLGPSWDTYEQYF
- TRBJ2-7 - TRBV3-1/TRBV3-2 TGTGCCAGCAGCCCCTCAGGGATCAGCTCCTACGAGCAGTACTTC CASSPSGISSYEQYF
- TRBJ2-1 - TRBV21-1 TGTGCCAGCACCCAAGGACAGGGCCCAAAAAATCGCGGCAATGAGCAGTTCTTC CASTQGQGPKNRGNEQFF
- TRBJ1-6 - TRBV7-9 TGTGCCAGCAGCTTAGTAGGGGGTGAAAATTCACCCCTCCACTTT CASSLVGGENSPLHF
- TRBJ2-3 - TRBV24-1 TGTGCCACCAGTGATTCGGGATTGGATACGCAGTATTTT CATSDSGLDTQYF
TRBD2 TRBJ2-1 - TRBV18 TGTGCCAGCTCAATCGGAACGGGAGGGCCGGGGTATGAGCAGTTCTTC CASSIGTGGPGYEQFF
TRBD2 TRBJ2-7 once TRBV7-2 TGTGCCAGCAGCTCCTCACTAGCGGGGGCGGGGTACGAGCAGTACTTC CASSSSLAGAGYEQYF
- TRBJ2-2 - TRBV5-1 TGCGCCAGCAGCTTAGGGGCAGACAACACCGGGGAGCTGTTTTTT CASSLGADNTGELFF
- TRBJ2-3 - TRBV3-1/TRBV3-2 TGTGCCAGCAGTCACACAGATACGCAGTATTTT CASSHTDTQYF
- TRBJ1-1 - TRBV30 TGTGCCTGGAGTACCCAGGGGAACACTGAAGCTTTCTTT CAWSTQGNTEAFF
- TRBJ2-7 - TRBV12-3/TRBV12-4 TGTGCCAGCAGTTTTTCGTCTTCCTACGAGCAGTACTTC CASSFSSSYEQYF
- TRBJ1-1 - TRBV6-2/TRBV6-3 TGTGCCAGCAGCCCTGGAGTGGGTGATCGGGCTGAAGCTTTCTTT CASSPGVGDRAEAFF
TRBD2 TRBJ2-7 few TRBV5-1 TGCGCCAGCAGCTTGGAAGGTAGCGGGAGCGAGCAGTACTTC CASSLEGSGSEQYF
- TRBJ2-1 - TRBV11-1 TGTGCCAGCAGGCCGGGGGACTCCTACAATGAGCAGTTCTTC CASRPGDSYNEQFF
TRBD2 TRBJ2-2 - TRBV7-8 TGTGCCAGCAGCTTAGTGGGACTAGCGGGAGCCGGGGAGCTGTTTTTT CASSLVGLAGAGELFF
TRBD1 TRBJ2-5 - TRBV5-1 TGCGCCAGCAGCCTTCCCGGGACAGCTCTTGAGACCCAGTACTTC CASSLPGTALETQYF
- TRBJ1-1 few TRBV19 TGTGCCAGTAGTATAGCCGGCGGCACTGAAGCTTTCTTT CASSIAGGTEAFF
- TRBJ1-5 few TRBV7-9 TGTGCCAGCAGCTTAGCTTCGGGGAATCAGCCCCAGCATTTT CASSLASGNQPQHF
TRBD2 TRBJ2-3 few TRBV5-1 TGCGCCAGCAGCTTGGCCCTAGGCCTAGCGGAGGGAGGAGATACGCAGTATTTT CASSLALGLAEGGDTQYF
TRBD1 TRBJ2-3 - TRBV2 TGTGCCACAACCACCGACAGGGCGGGAGATACGCAGTATTTT CATTTDRAGDTQYF
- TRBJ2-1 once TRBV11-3 TGTGCCAGCAGCCCGCAGGGGTTAGGTGAGCAGTTCTTC CASSPQGLGEQFF
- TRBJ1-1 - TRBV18 TGTGCCAGCTCACTACCACGGGGCCAGGGGACGGGCACTGAAGCTTTCTTT CASSLPRGQGTGTEAFF
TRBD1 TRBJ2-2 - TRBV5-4 TGTGCCAGCAGCCCCGGGACAGGGGTATCCGGGGAGCTGTTTTTT CASSPGTGVSGELFF
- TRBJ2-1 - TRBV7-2 TGTGCCAGCAGCCTAGGCAGCGGGTTTAACAATGAGCAGTTCTTC CASSLGSGFNNEQFF
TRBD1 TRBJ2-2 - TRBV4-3 TGCGCCAGCAGCCAAACCCGACCGGGGACAGGGTACACCGGGGAGCTGTTTTTT CASSQTRPGTGYTGELFF
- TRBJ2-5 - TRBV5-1 TGCGCCAGCAGCGAACAGGTCCAAGAGACCCAGTACTTC CASSEQVQETQYF
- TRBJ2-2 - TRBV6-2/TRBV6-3 TGTGCCAGCAGTTCCGGAGGGCGCGGGGAGCTGTTTTTT CASSSGGRGELFF
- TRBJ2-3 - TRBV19 TGTGCCACCAGGACAGCCAGCACAGATACGCAGTATTTT CATRTASTDTQYF
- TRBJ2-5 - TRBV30 TGTGCCTGGACTGGTCAGCAAGAGACCCAGTACTTC CAWTGQQETQYF
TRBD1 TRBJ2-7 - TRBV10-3 TGTGCCATCAGTGAAAGGACAGGGATTTCCTACGAGCAGTACTTC CAISERTGISYEQYF
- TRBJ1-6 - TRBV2 TGTGCCAGGCAGGGAAGCTCCTATAATTCACCCCTCCACTTT CARQGSSYNSPLHF
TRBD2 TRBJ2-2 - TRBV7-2 TGTGCCAGCAGCCCGGGACTAGCGGGAGGCGGGGAGCTGTTTTTT CASSPGLAGGGELFF
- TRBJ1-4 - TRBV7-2 TGTGCCAGCAGCCGAGGATTAGCTGAAAAACTGTTTTTT CASSRGLAEKLFF
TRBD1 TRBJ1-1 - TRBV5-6 TGTGCCAGCAGCATCTCGAAGGGGACAGGGGTCAGGACTGAAGCTTTCTTT CASSISKGTGVRTEAFF